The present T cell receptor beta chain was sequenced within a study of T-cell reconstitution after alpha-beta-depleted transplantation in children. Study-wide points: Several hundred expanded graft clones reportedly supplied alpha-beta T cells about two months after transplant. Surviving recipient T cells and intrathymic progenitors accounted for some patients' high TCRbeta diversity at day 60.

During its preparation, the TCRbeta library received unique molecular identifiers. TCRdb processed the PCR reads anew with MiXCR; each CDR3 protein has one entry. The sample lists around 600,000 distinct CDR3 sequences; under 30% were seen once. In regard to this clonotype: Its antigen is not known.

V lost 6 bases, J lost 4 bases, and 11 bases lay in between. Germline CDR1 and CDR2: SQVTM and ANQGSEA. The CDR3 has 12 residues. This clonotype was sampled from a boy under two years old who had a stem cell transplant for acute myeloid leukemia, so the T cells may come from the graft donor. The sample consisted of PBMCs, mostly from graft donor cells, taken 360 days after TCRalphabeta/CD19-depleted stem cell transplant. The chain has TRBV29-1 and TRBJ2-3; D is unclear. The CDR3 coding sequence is TGCAGCGTACCTCTCTCGGCAGATACGCAGTATTTT. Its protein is CSVPLSADTQYF.